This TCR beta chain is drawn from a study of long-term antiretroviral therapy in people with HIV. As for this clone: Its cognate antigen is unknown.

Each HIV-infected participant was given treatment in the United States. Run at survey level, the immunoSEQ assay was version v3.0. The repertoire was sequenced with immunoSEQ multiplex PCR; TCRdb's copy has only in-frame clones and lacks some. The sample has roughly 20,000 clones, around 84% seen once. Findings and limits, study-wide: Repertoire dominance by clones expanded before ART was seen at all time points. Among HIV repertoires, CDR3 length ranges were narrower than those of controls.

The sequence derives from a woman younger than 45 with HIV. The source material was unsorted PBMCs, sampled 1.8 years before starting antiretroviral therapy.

DNA for the CDR3: TGTGCCAGCAGCCAGGGACTCTTGGAAAAACTGTTTTTT. As protein: CASSQGLLEKLFF. The chain combines TRBV7-2 with TRBJ1-4, with D possibly being TRBD1 (5 bases). Trimming shortened V by 5 bases and J by 8 bases, and 12 bases separated the two germline ends. CDR3 length equals 13 residues. CDR1 is SGHTA and CDR2 is FQGNSA in the germline V gene.